Listed below are T cell receptor beta chains from one sample, sequenced in a study of TIL therapy for anti-PD-1-resistant metastatic lung cancer. Some clones are missing from TCRdb's copy, which holds only in-frame ones; the method was immunoSEQ multiplex PCR. The sample records some 43,000 clones, roughly 85% being singletons. This material consisted of blood, taken at baseline. Every receptor here comes from a man aged 65 to 79 with non-small cell lung cancer. Each CDR3 is given with its conserved first and last residue. Each record gives: V gene, J gene, CDR3 protein.

TRBV4-1	TRBJ2-5	CASSQVPRQGGKTQYF
TRBV7-3	TRBJ1-1	CASSVDGTEAFF
TRBV19	TRBJ2-3	CASSLGTNTDTQYF
TRBV19	TRBJ2-7	CASSPGLAGEGYEQYF
TRBV28	TRBJ1-4	CASSPQGAGEKLFF
TRBV28	TRBJ1-2	CASREDGTERF
TRBV5-1	TRBJ2-5	CASSSGGGGAETQYF
TRBV7-7	TRBJ2-5	CASSAGTGVETQYF
TRBV9	TRBJ1-2	CASSGFGTGYGYTF
TRBV11-3	TRBJ2-7	CASSLQSGTTDEQYF
TRBV5-4	TRBJ2-2	CASSSKQLNTGELFF
TRBV5-1	TRBJ2-7	CASSLLPSGTTYEQYF
TRBV21-1	TRBJ2-1	CASSKRGSKYNEQFF